This passage covers 7 T cell receptor beta chains from one sample sequenced in a study of T-cell memory formation after mild COVID-19. In TCRdb, the 5' RACE reads were re-called with MiXCR into one record per CDR3 protein. The sample holds 300,000 to 400,000 distinct CDR3 sequences, roughly 21% seen once. The source material was PBMCs or a T cell subset sorted from them (not recorded which). The receptors were gathered from an adult woman who had mild COVID-19 (a few samples of this study predate the infection). Cell type and time point are not known.

This sequence joins TRBV24-1 and TRBJ2-3; D not resolved. Looked up from germline, CDR1 is KGHDR and CDR2 is SFDVKD. Deletions cut 4 bases from V and 0 bases from J, with 7 bases between. The CDR3 runs to 14 residues. The CDR3: CATSEWSSTDTQYF. The CDR3 nucleotides read TGTGCCACCAGTGAATGGTCTAGCACAGATACGCAGTATTTT.

This clonotype was counted only a few times. V usage is TRBV4-3 and J usage is TRBJ2-7; 8 nucleotides align to TRBD2. CDR1 is LGHNA and CDR2 is YSLEER in the germline V gene. V was pared by 1 base and J by 7 bases, with 9 bases of the junction left unmatched. This CDR3 is built from 15 residues. CDR3 nucleotide sequence: TGCGCCAGCAGCCAAGTTTTAGCGGGATATGTTGAGCAGTACTTC. Translation gives CASSQVLAGYVEQYF.

The gene calls are TRBV3-1 and TRBJ2-2; D is perhaps TRBD1 (6 bases). Trimming removed 6 bases at V and 6 bases at J, with 8 bases between. Germline CDR1 reads LGHDT; CDR2 reads YNNKEL (reference sequence). There are 12 residues in the CDR3. CDR3: CASRDRPGELFF. DNA of the CDR3: TGTGCCAGCAGGGACAGACCCGGGGAGCTGTTTTTT.

The chain couples TRBV4-1 to TRBJ2-3; 7 bases are a match to TRBD2. V trimming: 1 base; J trimming: 0 bases; junction bases outside the gene matches: 7. The germline V gene encodes CDR1 MGHRA and CDR2 YSYEKL. The CDR3 has 17 residues. Here the CDR3 DNA reads TGCGCCAGCAGCCAAGCCTATAGCGGGCCTAGCACAGATACGCAGTATTTT. It is translated as CASSQAYSGPSTDTQYF.

Ten or more counts support this clonotype. This rearrangement joins TRBV5-4 to TRBJ1-1; no definite D call. V was cut by 3 bases and J by 7 bases, with 13 bases left in between. The CDR3 length is 13 residues. Looked up from germline, CDR1 is SGHNT and CDR2 is YYREEE (reference sequence). The CDR3 DNA reads as TGTGCCAGCAGCTCTCCCCGCGGGGATGAAGCTTTCTTT. This sequence encodes CASSSPRGDEAFF.

The rearrangement joins TRBV4-3 to TRBJ2-7, with D tentatively TRBD1 or TRBD2 (5 bases each). V was cut by 0 bases and J by 0 bases, with 15 bases left in between. CDR1 is LGHNA, CDR2 YSLEER, per germline. CDR3 size: 17 residues. The CDR3 sequence is CASSQDLGPPSSYEQYF. DNA for the CDR3: TGCGCCAGCAGCCAAGATTTGGGACCACCAAGCTCCTACGAGCAGTACTTC.

This clonotype was picked up a small number of times. The chain links TRBV20-1 to TRBJ1-4; 9 nucleotides match TRBD1. With 3 bases clipped from V and 7 bases from J, the junction kept 6 bases outside the gene matches. The CDR3 is 14 amino acids. Germline loops: CDR1 DFQATT, CDR2 SNEGSKA (reference sequence). In DNA, the CDR3 is TGCAGTGCTAGCCCCGGGACAGGGATTGAAAAACTGTTTTTT. It specifies CSASPGTGIEKLFF.